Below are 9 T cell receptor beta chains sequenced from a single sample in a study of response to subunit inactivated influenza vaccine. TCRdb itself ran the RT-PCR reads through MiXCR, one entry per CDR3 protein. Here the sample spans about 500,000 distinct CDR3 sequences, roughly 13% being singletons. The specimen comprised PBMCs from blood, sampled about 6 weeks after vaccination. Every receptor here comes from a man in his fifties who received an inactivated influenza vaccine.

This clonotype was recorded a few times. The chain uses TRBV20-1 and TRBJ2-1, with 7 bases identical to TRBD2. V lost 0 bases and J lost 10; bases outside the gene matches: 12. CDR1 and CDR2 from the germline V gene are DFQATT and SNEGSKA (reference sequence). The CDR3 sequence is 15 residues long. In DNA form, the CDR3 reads TGCAGTGCTAGAGAGAGGACTAGAAGGGTCGTCGAGCAGTTCTTC. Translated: CSARERTRRVVEQFF.

DNA of the CDR3: TGCGCCAGCAGCCCGCGAACGACTCGGACGGGTTACAATGAGCAGTTCTTC. This encodes CASSPRTTRTGYNEQFF. The rearrangement links TRBV4-3 to TRBJ2-1, with D uncertain. V was trimmed by 4 bases and J by 4 bases, leaving 20 bases between them. There are 17 residues in the CDR3. The germline CDR1 and CDR2 sequences are LGHNA and YSLEER.

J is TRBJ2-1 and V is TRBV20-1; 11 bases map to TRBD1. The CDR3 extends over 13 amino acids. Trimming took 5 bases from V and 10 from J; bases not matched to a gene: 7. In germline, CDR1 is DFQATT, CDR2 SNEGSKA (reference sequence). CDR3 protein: CSARGQGAWEQFF. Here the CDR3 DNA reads TGCAGTGCTCGTGGACAGGGGGCTTGGGAGCAGTTCTTC.

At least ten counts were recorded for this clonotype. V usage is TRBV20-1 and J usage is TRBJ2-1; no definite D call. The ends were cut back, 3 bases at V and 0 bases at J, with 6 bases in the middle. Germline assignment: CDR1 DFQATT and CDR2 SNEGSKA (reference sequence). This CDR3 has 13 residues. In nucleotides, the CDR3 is TGCAGTGCTAGTTTTGGCTCCTACAATGAGCAGTTCTTC. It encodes CSASFGSYNEQFF.

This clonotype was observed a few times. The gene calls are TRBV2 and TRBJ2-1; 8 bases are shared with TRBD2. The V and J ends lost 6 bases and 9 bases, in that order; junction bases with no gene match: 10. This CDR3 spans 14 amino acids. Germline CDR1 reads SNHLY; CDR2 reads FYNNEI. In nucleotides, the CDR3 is TGTGCCAGCAGGAGCGAGCGGGGGTCGGCTGAGCAGTTCTTC. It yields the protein CASRSERGSAEQFF.

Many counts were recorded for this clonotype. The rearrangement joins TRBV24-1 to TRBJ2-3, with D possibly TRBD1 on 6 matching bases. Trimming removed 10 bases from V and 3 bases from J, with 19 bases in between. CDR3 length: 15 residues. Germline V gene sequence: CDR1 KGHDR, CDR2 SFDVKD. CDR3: CATATGTIGTDTQYF. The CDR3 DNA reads TGTGCCACAGCAACCGGGACAATTGGAACAGATACGCAGTATTTT.

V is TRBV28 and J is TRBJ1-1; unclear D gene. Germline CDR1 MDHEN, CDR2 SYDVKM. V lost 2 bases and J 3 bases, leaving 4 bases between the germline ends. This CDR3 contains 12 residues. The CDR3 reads CASSLQYTEAFF. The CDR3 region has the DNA TGTGCCAGCAGTTTACAGTACACTGAAGCTTTCTTT.

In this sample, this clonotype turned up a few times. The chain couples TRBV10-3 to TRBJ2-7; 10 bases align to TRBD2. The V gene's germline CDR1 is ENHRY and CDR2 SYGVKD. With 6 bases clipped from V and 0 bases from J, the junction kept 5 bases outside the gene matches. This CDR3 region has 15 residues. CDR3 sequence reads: CAIRQAGGGSYEQYF. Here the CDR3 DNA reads TGTGCCATCAGACAAGCGGGAGGGGGCTCCTACGAGCAGTACTTC.

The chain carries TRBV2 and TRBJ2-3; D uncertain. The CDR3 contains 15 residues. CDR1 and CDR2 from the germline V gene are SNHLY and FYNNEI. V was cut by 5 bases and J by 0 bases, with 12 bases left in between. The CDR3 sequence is CASSPDNPSTDTQYF. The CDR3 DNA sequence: TGTGCCAGCAGTCCAGACAACCCTAGCACAGATACGCAGTATTTT.